This T cell receptor (beta chain) stems from a study of cytomegalovirus exposure and HLA in healthy donors. PCR used 60 Vbeta primers and 13 Jbeta primers. The data were produced by immunoSEQ multiplex PCR, yet TCRdb's version contains in-frame clones alone and is incomplete. The sample lists 150,000 or so clones; 65% to 90% were seen once. Deletions cut 4 bases from V and 5 bases from J, with 12 bases between. Per germline, CDR1 SGHRS and CDR2 YFSETQ. This CDR3 contains 13 residues. In regard to this clone: Its antigen is unknown.

Whole-study results and caveats: The authors later found HLA-associated TCR beta chains more clonally expanded than equally common others. Analyses of presence/absence relied on an assumption of roughly uniform sequencing depth across donors. Most of the TCR beta V segments (in an earlier analysis) were productive either about 87% or about 30% of the time.

This receptor was identified in a woman younger than 30 in good health and CMV-seronegative. Sequencing was performed on PBMCs. The chain links TRBV5-1 to TRBJ1-1; D is undetermined. CDR3 nucleotide sequence: TGCGCCAGCAGCCCAGGAGGGAGGACTGAAGCTTTCTTT. It yields the protein CASSPGGRTEAFF.